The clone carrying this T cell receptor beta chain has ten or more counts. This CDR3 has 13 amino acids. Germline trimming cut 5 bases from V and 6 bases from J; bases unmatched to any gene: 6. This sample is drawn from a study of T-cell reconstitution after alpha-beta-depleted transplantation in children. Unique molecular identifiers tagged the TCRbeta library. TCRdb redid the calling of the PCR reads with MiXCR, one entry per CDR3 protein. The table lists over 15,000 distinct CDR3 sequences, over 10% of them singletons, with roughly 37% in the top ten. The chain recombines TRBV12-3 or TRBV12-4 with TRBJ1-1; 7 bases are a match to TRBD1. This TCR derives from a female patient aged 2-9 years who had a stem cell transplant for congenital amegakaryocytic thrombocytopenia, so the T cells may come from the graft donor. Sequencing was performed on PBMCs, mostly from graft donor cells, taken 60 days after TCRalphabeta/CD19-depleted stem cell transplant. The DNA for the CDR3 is TGTGCCAGCAGTCCGACAGGGACTTCTGAAGCTTTCTTT. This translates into CASSPTGTSEAFF.